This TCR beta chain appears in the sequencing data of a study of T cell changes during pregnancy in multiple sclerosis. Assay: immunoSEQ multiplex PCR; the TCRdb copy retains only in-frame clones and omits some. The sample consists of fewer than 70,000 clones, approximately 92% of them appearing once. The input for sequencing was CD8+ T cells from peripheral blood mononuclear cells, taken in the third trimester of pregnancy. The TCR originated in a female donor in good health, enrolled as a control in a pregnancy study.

CDR3: CASSDLGGEINTEAFF. The CDR3 nucleotides read TGTGCCAGCAGTGATTTGGGGGGGGAGATCAACACTGAAGCTTTCTTT. This rearrangement joins TRBV6-1 to TRBJ1-1; perhaps TRBD1 as D (5 bases). The CDR3 length is 16 residues. Trimming took 3 bases from V and 2 from J, leaving 16 bases between them. Germline CDR1 and CDR2: MNHNS and SASEGT.